Sequencing of this TCR beta chain was carried out in a study of blood T cells in healthy people across ages. V was shortened by 4 bases and J by 7 bases, with 17 bases between the two germline ends. The germline gives CDR1 SQVTM, CDR2 ANQGSEA. The CDR3 consists of 14 residues. There were healthy Caucasian individuals from Russia, aged roughly 6 to 100, serving as donors. Every donor gave 8.5 to 10 milliliters of peripheral blood. A sample-barcoded 5' primer and a J-beta primer mix were used in a second PCR of about 6 to 11 cycles. MiXCR was run by TCRdb on the 5' RACE reads, yielding one entry per CDR3 protein. This sample carries fewer than 1,200,000 distinct CDR3 sequences, 20% to 25% of them seen once, and the ten largest clones take approximately 0.79%. This clonotype has a handful of counts. Its antigen is currently unknown. Study results and limitations: Long-lived and aged donors differed, with more naive CD4+ cells and higher diversity in the long-lived.

These same records also appear under a second study, on T cells of mothers and their children.

The clonotype originates from a girl aged 2 to 10 in good health. Input material: blood. V and J are TRBV29-1 and TRBJ2-1; possibly TRBD2 for D (6 bases). CDR3 region: CSVVPGVGLNEQFF. The CDR3 coding sequence is TGCAGCGTTGTACCGGGAGTCGGTCTAAATGAGCAGTTCTTC.